Below, 7 T cell receptor beta chains from the same sample are listed, as sequenced in a study of PD-1 blockade in classical Hodgkin lymphoma. Every patient experienced relapse after autologous stem cell transplantation, and brentuximab vedotin exposure varied. Sequencing was performed with immunoSEQ multiplex PCR; in TCRdb, only in-frame clones are kept and a portion is missing. Counted here are 20,000 to 25,000 clones, roughly 75% occurring once; the ten biggest clones make up roughly 17%. Material: peripheral blood mononuclear cells (PBMCs), obtained before the second cycle of nivolumab. The receptor set was obtained from a human donor with classical Hodgkin lymphoma.

The chain has TRBV7-9 and TRBJ1-2, with D perhaps TRBD1 (5 bases). The CDR3 spans 13 residues. V was pared by 1 base and J by 8 bases, with 11 bases between. CDR1 SEHNR and CDR2 FQNEAQ come from the germline V gene (reference sequence). The CDR3 DNA reads as TGTGCCAGCAGCTTAGTACCAGGGTTCGGCTACACCTTC. Translation gives CASSLVPGFGYTF.

The chain has TRBV30 and TRBJ1-2; 7 positions agree with TRBD1. With 3 bases clipped from V and 3 bases from J, the junction kept 4 bases outside the gene matches. CDR1 GTSNPN and CDR2 SVGIG come from the germline V gene (reference sequence). This CDR3 is 13 amino acids long. The CDR3 bases are TGTGCCTGGAGGACAGGGCCGGACTATGGCTACACCTTC. This encodes CAWRTGPDYGYTF.

The chain combines TRBV15 with TRBJ2-7; D call uncertain. There are 12 residues in the CDR3. The germline gives CDR1 LNHNV, CDR2 YYDKDF (reference sequence). The ends were cut back, 0 bases at V and 10 bases at J, with 10 bases in the middle. CDR3 bases: TGTGCCACCAGCAGAGATACGCTCGACCAGTACTTC. Protein sequence: CATSRDTLDQYF. Filled out from reference TRBV15 and TRBJ2-7, the complete variable domain reads DAMVIQNPRYQVTQFGKPVTLSCSQTLNHNVMYWYQQKSSQAPKLLFHYYDKDFNNEADTPDNFQSRRPNTSFCFLDIRSPGLGDTAMYLCATSRDTLDQYFGPGTRLTVT.

The chain links TRBV14 to TRBJ2-2; D remains unclear. Germline V CDR1 and CDR2: SGHDN, FVKESK. This CDR3 comprises 12 residues. The ends were cut back, 1 base at V and 6 bases at J, with 3 bases in the middle. The CDR3 DNA reads as TGTGCCAGCAGCCAAGTATCCGGGGAGCTGTTTTTT. Translated, it gives CASSQVSGELFF.

The chain is built from TRBV30 and TRBJ1-4; D is perhaps TRBD1 (5 bases). CDR1 is GTSNPN and CDR2 is SVGIG in the germline V gene (reference sequence). Trimming took 0 bases from V and 11 from J, leaving 13 bases between them. The CDR3 contains 13 residues. In nucleotides, the CDR3 is TGTGCCTGGAGTGTAAGGAAAGACAGTAAACTGTTTTTT. This sequence encodes CAWSVRKDSKLFF.

This clone was seen just once. The chain couples TRBV5-4 to TRBJ2-5, with D perhaps TRBD2 (6 bases). Trimming stripped 4 bases from V and 5 bases from J, with 15 bases between. CDR1 is SGHNT, CDR2 YYREEE, per germline (reference sequence). The length of the CDR3 is 14 residues. The CDR3 bases are TGTGCCAGCAGCCAGGGACTCGGACGGGAGACCCAGTACTTC. This sequence encodes CASSQGLGRETQYF.

The chain uses TRBV27 and TRBJ2-1, with 12 bases identical to TRBD2. This CDR3 has 17 residues. Per germline, CDR1 MNHEY and CDR2 SMNVEV (reference sequence). V shed 6 bases and J 1 base; nucleotides not matched to a gene: 7. CDR3 loop: CASRGTSGFFSYNEQFF. CDR3 nucleotide sequence: TGTGCCAGCAGAGGGACTAGCGGGTTTTTTTCCTACAATGAGCAGTTCTTC.